Presented here are 5 T cell receptor beta chains from one specimen sequenced in a study of blood T cells in healthy people across ages. Combining a sample-barcoded 5' primer with a J-beta primer mix, a second PCR ran for roughly 7 to 12 cycles. A single record per CDR3 protein comes from TCRdb applying MiXCR to the 5' RACE reads. The repertoire includes about 1.6 million distinct CDR3 sequences, roughly 32% of them detected once, and roughly 10% sits in the top ten. Sequencing was performed on blood. These receptors originate from a woman under 40 in good health.

The chain recombines TRBV4-1 with TRBJ2-7, with 10 positions matching TRBD2. This CDR3 contains 15 residues. J gave up 0 bases and V 6 bases, and 5 bases lay outside the gene matches. CDR1 and CDR2 from the germline V gene are MGHRA and YSYEKL. CDR3: CASRPGLAASYEQYF. Written as DNA, the CDR3 is TGCGCCAGCAGACCTGGACTAGCGGCCTCCTACGAGCAGTACTTC.

The chain couples TRBV28 to TRBJ2-4, with 13 bases lining up with TRBD2. The germline V gene has CDR1 MDHEN and CDR2 SYDVKM. The V segment lost 5 bases and the J segment 0 bases; nucleotides outside the gene matches: 4. The CDR3 has 17 residues. CDR3 amino acids: CASSQGLAGIAKNIQYF. The DNA for the CDR3 is TGTGCCAGCAGTCAGGGACTAGCGGGAATAGCCAAAAACATTCAGTACTTC.

J is TRBJ2-7 and V is TRBV21-1; TRBD2, the table's D call, lacks a check against the DNA. TRBV21-1 is assigned pseudogene status. CDR3 length: 15 amino acids. The CDR3 here is CASSTQGGRDYEQYF. CDR3 bases: TGTGCCAGCAGCACCCAGGGAGGCAGAGACTACGAGCAGTACTTC.

The table lists this clonotype with many counts. CDR3: CASRGTGIGIYEQYF. In DNA form, the CDR3 reads TGTGCCAGCAGGGGAACAGGGATAGGAATCTACGAGCAGTACTTC. J is TRBJ2-7 and V is TRBV6-1; the D gene is possibly TRBD1 (6 bases). Between the trimmed V and J ends, which lost 6 bases and 3 bases, there was a span of 18 bases. CDR3 length: 15 residues. Germline CDR1 MNHNS, CDR2 SASEGT.

The table lists this clonotype with a few counts. The chain combines TRBV7-2 with TRBJ2-2, with TRBD2 matching over 7 bases. Germline V lookup: CDR1 SGHTA, CDR2 FQGNSA. V lost 4 bases to trimming and J lost 4 bases; unmatched junction nucleotides: 12. This CDR3 has 17 residues. The CDR3 DNA reads as TGTGCCAGCAGCTCGTTCGTCTCTAGCGGCCCCACCGGGGAGCTGTTTTTT. Translating gives CASSSFVSSGPTGELFF.